What follows are 4 T cell receptor beta chains derived from one specimen sequenced in a study of naive and memory T cell subsets. Their target antigens are unknown. The beta constant-region primer was an equimolar mix of two oligonucleotides covering TRBC1 and TRBC2. Ligated cDNA was amplified by four rounds of PCR with nested alpha and beta constant-region primers and SP2. TCRdb called the UMI-ligation and nested PCR reads again in MiXCR, with one record for every CDR3 protein. The repertoire holds about 160,000 distinct CDR3 sequences, with approximately 24% as singletons. General study results and limits: A few larger clonotypes appeared in naive repertoires, especially CD8, possibly memory cells re-expressing CD45RA.

Sequencing was carried out using naive CD4+ T cells from blood. The receptors originated from a human donor in good health.

The sample holds one count of this clonotype. This sequence joins TRBV6-5 and TRBJ2-1; no definite D call. The CDR3 runs 15 residues. Trimming stripped 7 bases from V and 4 bases from J, with 17 bases between. CDR1 and CDR2 (germline): MNHEY, SVGAGI. The CDR3 loop is CASTIKAPNYNEQFF. In DNA form, the CDR3 reads TGTGCCAGCACCATAAAGGCACCTAATTACAATGAGCAGTTCTTC.

This clonotype was observed once. This may arise from a read error, as a much more abundant clone is one base away. The chain combines TRBV6-5 with TRBJ2-1; TRBD1 matches at 7 bases. This CDR3 is built from 14 residues. Germline values: CDR1 MNHEY, CDR2 SVGAGI. The CDR3 DNA is TGTGTCAGCAGGGGGACAGCGCTGACCAATGAGCAGTTCTTC. Translated, it gives CVSRGTALTNEQFF.

This clonotype was recorded at least ten times. The chain uses TRBV4-3 and TRBJ2-1; possible D gene TRBD2, 6 bases. CDR3 length: 14 amino acids. Germline V gene lookup returns CDR1 LGHNA and CDR2 YSLEER. Between the trimmed V and J ends, which lost 3 bases and 9 bases, there was a span of 15 bases. Written as DNA, the CDR3 is TGCGCCAGCAGCCAGAGACTAGGGGTCGGTGAGCAGTTCTTC. Its translation: CASSQRLGVGEQFF.

V usage is TRBV12-3 or TRBV12-4 and J usage is TRBJ1-4, with 9 bases fitting TRBD1. The CDR3 spans 14 residues. Losses at the gene ends were 7 bases for V and 6 bases for J; bases not matched to a gene: 6. The CDR3 protein is CASTSGTGYEKLFF. CDR3 coding DNA: TGTGCCAGCACCTCCGGGACAGGGTATGAAAAACTGTTTTTT.